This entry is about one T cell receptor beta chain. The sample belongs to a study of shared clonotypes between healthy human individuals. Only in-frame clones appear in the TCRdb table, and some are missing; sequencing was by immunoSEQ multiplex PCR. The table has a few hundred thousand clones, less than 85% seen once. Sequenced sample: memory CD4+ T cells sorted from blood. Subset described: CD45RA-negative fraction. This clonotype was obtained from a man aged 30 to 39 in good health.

Written as DNA, the CDR3 is TGTGCCATCCACGCCGGGACAGGGCTGGGGACAGATACGCAGTATTTT. Protein product: CAIHAGTGLGTDTQYF. The chain is built from TRBV10-3 and TRBJ2-3; TRBD1 aligns across 9 bases. The CDR3 extends over 16 amino acids. CDR1 and CDR2 (germline): ENHRY, SYGVKD. With 8 bases clipped from V and 3 bases from J, the junction kept 12 bases outside the gene matches.